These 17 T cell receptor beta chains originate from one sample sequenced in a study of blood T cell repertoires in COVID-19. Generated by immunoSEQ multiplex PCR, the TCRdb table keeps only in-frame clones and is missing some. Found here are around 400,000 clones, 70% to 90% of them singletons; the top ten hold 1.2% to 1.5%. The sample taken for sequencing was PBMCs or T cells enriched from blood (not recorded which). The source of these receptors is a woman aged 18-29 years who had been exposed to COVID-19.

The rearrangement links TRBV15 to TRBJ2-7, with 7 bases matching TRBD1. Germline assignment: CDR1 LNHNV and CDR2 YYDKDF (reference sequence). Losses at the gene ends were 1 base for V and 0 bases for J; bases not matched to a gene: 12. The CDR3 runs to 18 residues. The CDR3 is CATSRAESSGTDSYEQYF. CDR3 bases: TGTGCCACCAGCAGAGCCGAATCCTCCGGGACAGACTCCTACGAGCAGTACTTC.

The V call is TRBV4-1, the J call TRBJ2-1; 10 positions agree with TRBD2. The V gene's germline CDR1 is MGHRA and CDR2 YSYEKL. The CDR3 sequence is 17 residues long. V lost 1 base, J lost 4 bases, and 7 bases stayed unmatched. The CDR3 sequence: CASSQGMTSGPYNEQFF. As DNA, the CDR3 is TGCGCCAGCAGCCAAGGGATGACTAGCGGGCCATACAATGAGCAGTTCTTC.

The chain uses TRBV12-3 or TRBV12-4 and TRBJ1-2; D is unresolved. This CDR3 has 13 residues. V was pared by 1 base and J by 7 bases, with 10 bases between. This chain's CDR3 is CASSLGSRAGYTF. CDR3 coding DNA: TGTGCCAGCAGTTTAGGCTCTAGAGCTGGCTACACCTTC.

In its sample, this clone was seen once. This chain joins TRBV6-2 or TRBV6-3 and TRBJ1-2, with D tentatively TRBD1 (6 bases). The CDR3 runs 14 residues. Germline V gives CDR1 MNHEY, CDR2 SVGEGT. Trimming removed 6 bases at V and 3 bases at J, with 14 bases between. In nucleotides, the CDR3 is TGTGCCAGCAGATACGACAGGACGCACTATGGCTACACCTTC. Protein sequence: CASRYDRTHYGYTF.

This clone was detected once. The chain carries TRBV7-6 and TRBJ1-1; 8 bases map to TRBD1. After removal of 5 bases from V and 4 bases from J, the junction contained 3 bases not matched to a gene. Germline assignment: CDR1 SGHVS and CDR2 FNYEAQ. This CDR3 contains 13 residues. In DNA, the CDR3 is TGTGCCAGCAGCGTTCAGGGGGCCACTGAAGCTTTCTTT. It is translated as CASSVQGATEAFF. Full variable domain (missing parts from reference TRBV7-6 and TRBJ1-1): GAGVSQSPRYKVTKRGQDVALRCDPISGHVSLYWYRQALGQGPEFLTYFNYEAQQDKSGLPNDRFSAERPEGSISTLTIQRTEQRDSAMYRCASSVQGATEAFFGQGTRLTVV.

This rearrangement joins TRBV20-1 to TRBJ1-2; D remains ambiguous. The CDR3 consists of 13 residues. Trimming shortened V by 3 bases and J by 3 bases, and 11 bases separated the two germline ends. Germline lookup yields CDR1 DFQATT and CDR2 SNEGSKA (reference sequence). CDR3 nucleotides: TGCAGTGCTAGTGATTCGAGGTACTATGGCTACACCTTC. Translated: CSASDSRYYGYTF.

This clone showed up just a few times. CDR3 sequence: CASSAFPQTGTNYGYTF. CDR3 DNA: TGTGCCAGCAGCGCCTTCCCCCAGACAGGGACTAACTATGGCTACACCTTC. The V call is TRBV9, the J call TRBJ1-2; 7 nucleotides match TRBD1. Germline loops: CDR1 SGDLS, CDR2 YYNGEE. Germline trimming cut 3 bases from V and 0 bases from J; bases unmatched to any gene: 11. The CDR3 totals 17 residues.

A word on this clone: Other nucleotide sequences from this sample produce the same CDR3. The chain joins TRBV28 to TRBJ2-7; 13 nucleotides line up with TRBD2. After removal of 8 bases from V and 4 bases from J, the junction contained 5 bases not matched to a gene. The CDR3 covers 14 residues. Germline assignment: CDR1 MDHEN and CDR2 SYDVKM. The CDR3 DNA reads TGTGCCAGCGCCACTAGCGGGGGGGCATACGAGCAGTACTTC. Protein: CASATSGGAYEQYF.

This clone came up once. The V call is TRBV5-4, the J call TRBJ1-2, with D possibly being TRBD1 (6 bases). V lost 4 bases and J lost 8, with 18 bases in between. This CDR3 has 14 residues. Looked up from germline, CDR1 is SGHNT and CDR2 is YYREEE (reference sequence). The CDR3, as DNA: TGTGCCAGCAGCCCACGGACAGTTAAGTGGGGCTACACCTTC. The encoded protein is CASSPRTVKWGYTF.

The CDR3 loop reads CASSSTSGGAYEQYF. In DNA, the CDR3 is TGTGCCAGCAGCTCGACTAGCGGGGGGGCCTACGAGCAGTACTTC. The chain carries TRBV7-2 and TRBJ2-7; TRBD2 matches 14 bases. From germline, CDR1 is SGHTA and CDR2 FQGNSA. CDR3 length equals 15 residues. Losses at the gene ends were 4 bases for V and 2 bases for J; bases not matched to a gene: 1. Based on the CDR3 plus reference TRBV7-2 and TRBJ2-7, the full variable domain is GAGVSQSPSNKVTEKGKDVELRCDPISGHTALYWYRQSLGQGLEFLIYFQGNSAPDKSGLPSDRFSAERTGGSVSTLTIQRTQQEDSAVYLCASSSTSGGAYEQYFGPGTRLTVT.

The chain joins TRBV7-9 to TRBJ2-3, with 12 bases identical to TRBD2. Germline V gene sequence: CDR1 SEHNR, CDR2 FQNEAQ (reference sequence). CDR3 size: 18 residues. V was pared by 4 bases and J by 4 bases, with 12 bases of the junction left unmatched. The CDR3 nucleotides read TGTGCCAGCAGCTCAAGTGGGGTACTAGCGGGAGGCTCAGATACGCAGTATTTT. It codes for CASSSSGVLAGGSDTQYF.

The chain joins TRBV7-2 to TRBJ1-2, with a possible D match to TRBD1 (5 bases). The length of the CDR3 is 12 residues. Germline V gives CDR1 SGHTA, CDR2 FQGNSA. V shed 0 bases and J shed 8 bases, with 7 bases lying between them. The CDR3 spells CASSLAWGGYTF. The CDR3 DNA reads TGTGCCAGCAGCTTAGCGTGGGGCGGCTACACCTTC. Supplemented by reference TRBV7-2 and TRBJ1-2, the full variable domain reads GAGVSQSPSNKVTEKGKDVELRCDPISGHTALYWYRQSLGQGLEFLIYFQGNSAPDKSGLPSDRFSAERTGGSVSTLTIQRTQQEDSAVYLCASSLAWGGYTFGSGTRLTVV.

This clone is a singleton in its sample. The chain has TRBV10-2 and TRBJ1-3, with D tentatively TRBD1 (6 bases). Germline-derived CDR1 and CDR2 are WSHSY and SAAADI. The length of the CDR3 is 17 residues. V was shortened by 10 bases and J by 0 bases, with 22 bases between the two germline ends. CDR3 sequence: CATAPLRGQSSGNTIYF. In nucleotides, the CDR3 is TGCGCCACCGCCCCACTCAGGGGCCAGAGCTCTGGAAACACCATATATTTT.

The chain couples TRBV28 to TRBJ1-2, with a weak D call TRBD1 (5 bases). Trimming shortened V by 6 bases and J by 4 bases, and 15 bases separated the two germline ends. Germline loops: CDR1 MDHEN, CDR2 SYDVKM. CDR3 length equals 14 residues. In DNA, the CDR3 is TGTGCCAGCAGCCAGACAGTTACAGGCTATGGCTACACCTTC. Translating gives CASSQTVTGYGYTF.

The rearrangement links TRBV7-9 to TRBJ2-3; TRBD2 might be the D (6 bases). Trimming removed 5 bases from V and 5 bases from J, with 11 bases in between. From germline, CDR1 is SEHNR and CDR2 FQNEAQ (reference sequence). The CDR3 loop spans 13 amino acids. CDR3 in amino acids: CASSPGLGDTQYF. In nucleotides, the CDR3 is TGTGCCAGCAGCCCGGGACTCGGAGATACGCAGTATTTT. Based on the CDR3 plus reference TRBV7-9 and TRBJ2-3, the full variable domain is DTGVSQNPRHKITKRGQNVTFRCDPISEHNRLYWYRQTLGQGPEFLTYFQNEAQLEKSRLLSDRFSAERPKGSFSTLEIQRTEQGDSAMYLCASSPGLGDTQYFGPGTRLTVL.

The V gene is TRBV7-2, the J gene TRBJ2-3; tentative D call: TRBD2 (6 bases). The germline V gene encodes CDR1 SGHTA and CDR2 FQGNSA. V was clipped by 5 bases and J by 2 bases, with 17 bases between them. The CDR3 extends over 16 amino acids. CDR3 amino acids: CASSLGRLGITDTQYF. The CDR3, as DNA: TGTGCCAGCAGCCTCGGGAGACTAGGGATCACAGATACGCAGTATTTT.

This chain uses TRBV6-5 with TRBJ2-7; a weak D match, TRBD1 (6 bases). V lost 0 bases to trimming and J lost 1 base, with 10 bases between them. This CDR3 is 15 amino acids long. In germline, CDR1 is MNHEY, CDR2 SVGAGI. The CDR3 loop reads CASSYSNRASYEQYF. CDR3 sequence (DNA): TGTGCCAGCAGTTACTCGAACAGGGCTTCCTACGAGCAGTACTTC.